A single sample gave rise to the 29 T cell receptor beta chains below, sequenced in a study of sequential checkpoint blockade in melanoma. The data were produced by immunoSEQ multiplex PCR, yet TCRdb's version contains in-frame clones alone and is incomplete. The data hold approximately 10,000 clones, with more than 60% observed a single time. The treatment is: randomized to nivolumab then ipilimumab (arm A) or the reverse (arm B). The source was CD8+ T cells sorted from blood (inferred from file names), collected from a patient given nivolumab and ipilimumab in sequence. The receptors stem from a human donor with melanoma.

The V call is TRBV9, the J call TRBJ2-7; 14 nucleotides agree with TRBD2. With V trimmed by 4 bases and J by 3 bases, 15 bases remained unmatched. The germline gives CDR1 SGDLS, CDR2 YYNGEE. The CDR3 is 19 amino acids. The CDR3 sequence is CASSPSRGTSGRGIYEQYF. The CDR3 coding sequence is TGTGCCAGCAGCCCCAGTAGGGGGACTAGCGGGAGAGGGATCTACGAGCAGTACTTC. Filled out from reference TRBV9 and TRBJ2-7, the complete variable domain reads DSGVTQTPKHLITATGQRVTLRCSPRSGDLSVYWYQQSLDQGLQFLIQYYNGEERAKGNILERFSAQQFPDLHSELNLSSLELGDSALYFCASSPSRGTSGRGIYEQYFGPGTRLTVT.

This clone was seen only a few times. The gene calls are TRBV7-9 and TRBJ2-7; tentatively, D is TRBD2 (6 bases). The CDR3 contains 16 residues. CDR1 and CDR2 from the germline V gene are SEHNR and FQNEAQ (reference sequence). The V end lost 3 bases, the J end lost 5 bases, and 20 bases lay between the germline ends. CDR3: CASSLARTVSGDEQYF. In nucleotides, the CDR3 is TGTGCCAGCAGCTTGGCCCGAACGGTATCGGGGGACGAGCAGTACTTC.

The chain carries TRBV19 and TRBJ1-1; 8 bases line up with TRBD1. This CDR3 region has 15 residues. Germline values: CDR1 LNHDA, CDR2 SQIVND (reference sequence). V lost 9 bases to trimming and J lost 4 bases; unmatched junction nucleotides: 13. The CDR3 DNA sequence: TGTGCCAGCGTCCAGGACAGGGAAGGTTTCACTGAAGCTTTCTTT. Protein sequence: CASVQDREGFTEAFF.

The rearrangement joins TRBV10-1 to TRBJ2-7, with D unclear. Germline CDR1 WNHNN, CDR2 SYGVQD (reference sequence). V dropped 9 bases and J dropped 0 bases, with 9 bases sitting between them. The CDR3 extends over 12 amino acids. CDR3: CASSPSSYEQYF. The CDR3 nucleotides are TGCGCCAGTTCTCCTAGCTCCTACGAGCAGTACTTC.

This clone was observed a single time. The V call is TRBV9, the J call TRBJ2-7; 7 positions agree with TRBD2. The CDR3 runs 14 residues. Germline V CDR1 and CDR2: SGDLS, YYNGEE. V shed 0 bases and J 3 bases; nucleotides not matched to a gene: 3. CDR3 bases: TGTGCCAGCAGCGTAGGAGGGGACTACTACGAGCAGTACTTC. This translates into CASSVGGDYYEQYF. The whole variable domain, filled in from reference TRBV9 and TRBJ2-7, reads DSGVTQTPKHLITATGQRVTLRCSPRSGDLSVYWYQQSLDQGLQFLIQYYNGEERAKGNILERFSAQQFPDLHSELNLSSLELGDSALYFCASSVGGDYYEQYFGPGTRLTVT.

V and J are TRBV7-9 and TRBJ1-1; D call uncertain. This CDR3 contains 15 residues. The V end was cut by 1 base, the J end by 2 bases, with 11 bases between. CDR1 is SEHNR and CDR2 is FQNEAQ in the germline V gene (reference sequence). The CDR3 DNA follows: TGTGCCAGCAGCTTAGTCTACAGCATAAACACTGAAGCTTTCTTT. Amino acids: CASSLVYSINTEAFF.

This clone was seen more than once but under ten times. The chain recombines TRBV14 with TRBJ2-7; TRBD1 is a possible D gene (7 bases). CDR1 SGHDN and CDR2 FVKESK come from the germline V gene. This CDR3 has 15 amino acids. Between the trimmed V and J ends, which lost 0 bases and 6 bases, there was a span of 15 bases. The CDR3 DNA follows: TGTGCCAGCAGCCAAGATCGAGGGACAGCGGGCGAGCAGTACTTC. This codes for CASSQDRGTAGEQYF.

CDR3 in amino acids: CASSHPGANYGYTF. CDR3 DNA sequence: TGCGCCAGCAGCCATCCGGGAGCAAACTATGGCTACACCTTC. This chain connects TRBV4-1 to TRBJ1-2; D unresolved. Deletions cut 3 bases from V and 2 bases from J, with 10 bases between. Germline CDR1 and CDR2: MGHRA and YSYEKL. This CDR3 is built from 14 residues.

The chain links TRBV27 to TRBJ1-2; a weak D match, TRBD1 (6 bases). V was shortened by 1 base and J by 6 bases, with 18 bases between the two germline ends. There are 16 residues in the CDR3. Looked up from germline, CDR1 is MNHEY and CDR2 is SMNVEV (reference sequence). CDR3 protein: CASSLLGGAVGDGYTF. As DNA, the CDR3 is TGTGCCAGCAGTTTATTAGGGGGGGCGGTTGGGGATGGCTACACCTTC.

This chain links TRBV30 with TRBJ2-7, with D unresolved. Trimming left V 1 base short and J 3 bases short, with 7 bases between. CDR3 length: 12 amino acids. Germline lookup yields CDR1 GTSNPN and CDR2 SVGIG (reference sequence). CDR3 nucleotides: TGTGCCTGGAGTGAGCAGGACTACGAGCAGTACTTC. Residues: CAWSEQDYEQYF. Variable domain in full (rest from reference TRBV30 and TRBJ2-7): SQTIHQWPATLVQPVGSPLSLECTVEGTSNPNLYWYRQAAGRGLQLLFYSVGIGQISSEVPQNLSASRPQDRQFILSSKKLLLSDSGFYLCAWSEQDYEQYFGPGTRLTVT.

Only a few counts were recorded for this clone. This chain uses TRBV30 with TRBJ2-1; the D is unclear. V was shortened by 8 bases and J by 2 bases, with 10 bases between the two germline ends. In germline, CDR1 is GTSNPN, CDR2 SVGIG (reference sequence). CDR3 length: 12 amino acids. The CDR3 nucleotides are TGTGCCCTCCATGGGCCCTACAATGAGCAGTTCTTC. This sequence encodes CALHGPYNEQFF.

This sequence joins TRBV28 and TRBJ2-5; the match to TRBD1 covers 7 bases. The CDR3 runs to 14 residues. V trimming: 4 bases; J trimming: 2 bases; junction bases outside the gene matches: 4. The germline CDR1 and CDR2 sequences are MDHEN and SYDVKM. CDR3 DNA sequence: TGTGCCAGCAGTTCCGGGACAGAGCAAGAGACCCAGTACTTC. Residues: CASSSGTEQETQYF.

This chain joins TRBV6-6 and TRBJ1-3; TRBD1 might be the D (6 bases). Trimming took 0 bases from V and 6 from J, leaving 15 bases between them. CDR3 length: 16 amino acids. The germline CDR1 and CDR2 sequences are MNHNY and SVGAGI (reference sequence). CDR3 bases: TGTGCCAGCAGTTACTCAGAGGGGGAGCCTGAAAACACCATATATTTT. This sequence encodes CASSYSEGEPENTIYF.

In its sample, this clone is medium-sized. This chain links TRBV7-9 with TRBJ2-7; D is ambiguous. The CDR3 extends over 13 amino acids. V gave up 3 bases and J gave up 3 bases, with 9 bases separating them. The germline CDR1 and CDR2 sequences are SEHNR and FQNEAQ (reference sequence). The CDR3 DNA sequence: TGTGCCAGCAGCTTGACACCGTTCTACGAGCAGTACTTC. It translates to CASSLTPFYEQYF.

The gene calls are TRBV6-5 and TRBJ1-1; TRBD1 matches 8 bases. In germline, CDR1 is MNHEY, CDR2 SVGAGI. V gave up 7 bases and J gave up 7 bases; unmatched junction bases: 8. This CDR3 is 13 amino acids long. The CDR3 sequence is CASKGQGANEAFF. The DNA for the CDR3 is TGTGCCAGCAAAGGGCAGGGGGCGAATGAAGCTTTCTTT.

This sequence joins TRBV30 and TRBJ1-1; no reliable D call. This CDR3 has 13 amino acids. Trimming took 4 bases from V and 2 from J, leaving 11 bases between them. CDR1 GTSNPN and CDR2 SVGIG come from the germline V gene (reference sequence). The CDR3 coding sequence is TGTGCCTGGACTGTCCAGTCCAACACTGAAGCTTTCTTT. Residues: CAWTVQSNTEAFF. Based on the CDR3 plus reference TRBV30 and TRBJ1-1, the full variable domain is SQTIHQWPATLVQPVGSPLSLECTVEGTSNPNLYWYRQAAGRGLQLLFYSVGIGQISSEVPQNLSASRPQDRQFILSSKKLLLSDSGFYLCAWTVQSNTEAFFGQGTRLTVV.

The rearrangement links TRBV7-9 to TRBJ2-3, with TRBD2 matching 12 bases. The CDR3 runs 15 residues. From germline, CDR1 is SEHNR and CDR2 FQNEAQ (reference sequence). V gave up 5 bases and J gave up 4 bases; unmatched junction bases: 4. CDR3 DNA sequence: TGTGCCAGCAGCGATCTAGCGGGAGGGGCAGATACGCAGTATTTT. Protein product: CASSDLAGGADTQYF.

The chain has TRBV20-1 and TRBJ1-2, with TRBD1 as a possible D gene (5 bases). CDR3 length equals 11 residues. Trimming removed 6 bases at V and 8 bases at J, with 13 bases between. Looked up from germline, CDR1 is DFQATT and CDR2 is SNEGSKA (reference sequence). CDR3 in amino acids: CSALGGGGYTF. The CDR3 DNA sequence: TGCAGTGCCTTGGGGGGAGGGGGCTACACCTTC.

The chain has TRBV25-1 and TRBJ1-2, with a possible D match to TRBD1 (6 bases). In germline, CDR1 is MGHDK, CDR2 SYGVNS. Trimming left V 6 bases short and J 2 bases short, with 22 bases between. This CDR3 contains 17 residues. The CDR3 sequence: CASSEWAGEKENYGYTF. In DNA form, the CDR3 reads TGTGCCAGCAGCGAGTGGGCAGGGGAAAAAGAAAACTATGGCTACACCTTC.

Only a few counts were recorded for this clone. The J gene is TRBJ2-7, the V gene TRBV19, with D possibly TRBD1 on 5 matching bases. This CDR3 is 13 amino acids long. Trimming pared 4 bases from V and 1 base from J, leaving 8 bases between. Germline V gene sequence: CDR1 LNHDA, CDR2 SQIVND (reference sequence). The CDR3 region has the DNA TGTGCCAGTAGTACCGACAGTTCCTACGAGCAGTACTTC. Protein product: CASSTDSSYEQYF.

On this clone itself: One end of the junction fails to match germline, which may point to a read error. Distinct nucleotide sequences in the sample also encode this CDR3. This chain joins TRBV28 and TRBJ2-7, with D maybe TRBD2 (6 bases). The CDR3 loop spans 13 amino acids. Germline lookup yields CDR1 MDHEN and CDR2 SYDVKM. CDR3 sequence (DNA): TGTGCCAGCAGCCCCGGGGAGGTCCACGAGCAGTATTTC. Its protein product is CASSPGEVHEQYF.

The chain couples TRBV18 to TRBJ1-6; D remains unclear. The germline V and J ends were trimmed by 1 base and 0 bases, with 13 bases remaining between them. The CDR3 sequence is 18 residues long. Germline assignment: CDR1 KGHSH and CDR2 LQKENI. The CDR3 loop is CASSPRPAPSSYNSPLHF. In DNA form, the CDR3 reads TGTGCCAGCTCACCACGGCCAGCGCCGAGCTCCTATAATTCACCCCTCCACTTT.

The V call is TRBV2, the J call TRBJ2-7; D not certain. CDR3 size: 13 residues. Germline V gene sequence: CDR1 SNHLY, CDR2 FYNNEI. Trimming pared 3 bases from V and 1 base from J, leaving 7 bases between. The CDR3 spells CASSDPESYEQYF. The CDR3 DNA follows: TGTGCCAGCAGTGACCCAGAATCCTACGAGCAGTACTTC.

CDR3: CASSEEAASSPDYGYTF. Written as DNA, the CDR3 is TGTGCCAGCAGTGAAGAGGCGGCCTCCTCGCCGGACTATGGCTACACCTTC. The V and J genes are TRBV2 and TRBJ1-2; no definite D call. V shed 1 base and J shed 3 bases, with 18 bases lying between them. There are 17 residues in the CDR3. Germline CDR1 is SNHLY and CDR2 is FYNNEI.

V is TRBV7-9 and J is TRBJ2-2; a possible D gene is TRBD2 (6 bases). Germline V lookup: CDR1 SEHNR, CDR2 FQNEAQ (reference sequence). CDR3 length equals 16 residues. V was clipped by 5 bases and J by 0 bases, with 13 bases between them. The CDR3 DNA follows: TGTGCCAGCAGCACCCAGGAGGGGTCGAACACCGGGGAGCTGTTTTTT. Residues: CASSTQEGSNTGELFF.

This clone was seen more than once but under ten times. The V and J genes are TRBV6-4 and TRBJ2-1; 10 bases agree with TRBD2. With 0 bases clipped from V and 4 bases from J, the junction kept 0 bases outside the gene matches. CDR3 length equals 15 residues. Germline lookup yields CDR1 MRHNA and CDR2 SNTAGT. The chain's CDR3 is CASSDSTSGYNEQFF. The CDR3 nucleotides are TGTGCCAGCAGTGACTCGACTAGCGGGTACAATGAGCAGTTCTTC.

The rearrangement links TRBV19 to TRBJ2-1, with 9 bases identical to TRBD2. Germline loops: CDR1 LNHDA, CDR2 SQIVND (reference sequence). The CDR3 is 15 residues long. Trimming removed 6 bases from V and 8 bases from J; junction bases left unmatched: 11. CDR3 DNA sequence: TGTGCCAGTAGCATGGCGGGAGGGTCCCTCCATGAGCAGTTCTTC. It specifies CASSMAGGSLHEQFF. The variable domain in full, with the rest retrieved from reference TRBV19 and TRBJ2-1, is DGGITQSPKYLFRKEGQNVTLSCEQNLNHDAMYWYRQDPGQGLRLIYYSQIVNDFQKGDIAEGYSVSREKKESFPLTVTSAQKNPTAFYLCASSMAGGSLHEQFFGPGTRLTVL.

The gene calls are TRBV27 and TRBJ2-7, with 10 bases matching TRBD1. The CDR3 runs to 14 residues. Trimming removed 4 bases from V and 4 bases from J; junction bases left unmatched: 4. From germline, CDR1 is MNHEY and CDR2 SMNVEV (reference sequence). CDR3 sequence (DNA): TGTGCCAGCAGTTGGGGGACAGGGGCGTACGAGCAGTACTTC. Amino acid sequence: CASSWGTGAYEQYF.

Turning to this clone: Mismatch with germline at one junction end may stem from a read error. J is TRBJ1-1 and V is TRBV6-5; 7 bases are a match to TRBD1. Looked up from germline, CDR1 is MNHEY and CDR2 is SVGAGI. The CDR3 is made up of 13 amino acids. CDR3 amino acids: CASRTGVGTEALF. The CDR3 DNA reads as TGTGCCAGCAGAACAGGGGTCGGGACTGAAGCTCTCTTT.